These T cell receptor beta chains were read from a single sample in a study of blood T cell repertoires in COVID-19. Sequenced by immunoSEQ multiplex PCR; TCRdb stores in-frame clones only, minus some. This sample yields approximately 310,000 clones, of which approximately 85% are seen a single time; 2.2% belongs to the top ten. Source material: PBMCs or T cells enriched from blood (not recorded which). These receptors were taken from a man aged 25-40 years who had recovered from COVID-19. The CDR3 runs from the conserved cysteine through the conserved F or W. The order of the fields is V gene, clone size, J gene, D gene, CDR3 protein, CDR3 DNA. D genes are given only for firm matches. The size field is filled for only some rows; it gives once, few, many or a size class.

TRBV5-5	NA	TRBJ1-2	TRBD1	CASSLARGTGSGYGYTF	TGTGCCAGCAGCTTGGCAAGGGGGACAGGGTCAGGATATGGCTACACCTTC
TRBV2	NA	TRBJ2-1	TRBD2	CASSDQGLAANEQFF	TGTGCCAGCAGTGACCAAGGACTAGCGGCCAATGAGCAGTTCTTC
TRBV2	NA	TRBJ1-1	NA	CAISPSSPGEGTEAFF	TGTGCCATCTCCCCCTCCTCTCCAGGGGAAGGAACTGAAGCTTTCTTT
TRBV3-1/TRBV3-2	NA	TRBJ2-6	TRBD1	CASSSPSGTGTYSGANVLTF	TGTGCCAGCAGCTCACCATCCGGGACAGGGACCTACTCTGGGGCCAACGTCCTGACTTTC
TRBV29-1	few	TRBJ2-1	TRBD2	CSVTEAGGRYNEQFF	TGCAGCGTTACTGAGGCGGGGGGGCGGTACAATGAGCAGTTCTTC
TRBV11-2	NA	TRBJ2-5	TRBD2	CASSKTGLAGFRTQYF	TGTGCCAGCAGCAAAACGGGACTAGCGGGATTTCGGACCCAGTACTTC
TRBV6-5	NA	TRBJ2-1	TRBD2	CASSRWGGGYNEQFF	TGTGCCAGCAGCCGCTGGGGCGGGGGATACAATGAGCAGTTCTTC
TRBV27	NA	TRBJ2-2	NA	CASSNRNTGELFF	TGTGCCAGCAGCAACAGGAACACCGGGGAGCTGTTTTTT
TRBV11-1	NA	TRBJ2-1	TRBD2	CASSLVAGGSYNEQFF	TGTGCCAGCAGCTTGGTAGCGGGGGGCTCCTACAATGAGCAGTTCTTC
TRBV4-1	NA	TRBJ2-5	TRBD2	CASSQGTSGGAGETQYF	TGCGCCAGCAGCCAAGGGACTAGCGGGGGGGCAGGGGAGACCCAGTACTTC
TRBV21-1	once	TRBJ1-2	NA	CASSKAQGVCYILSYGYTF	TGTGCCAGCAGCAAAGCGCAAGGGGTGTGCTATATTTTGAGCTATGGCTACACCTTC
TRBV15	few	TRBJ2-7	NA	CATSRGWGGSTYEQYF	TGTGCCACCAGCAGAGGTTGGGGGGGCTCAACCTACGAGCAGTACTTC
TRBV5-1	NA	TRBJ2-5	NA	CASSFNRGAQETQYF	TGCGCCAGCAGCTTCAACCGGGGGGCCCAAGAGACCCAGTACTTC
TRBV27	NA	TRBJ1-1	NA	CASSLSEQGSKAFF	TGTGCCAGCAGTTTATCTGAACAGGGAAGTAAAGCTTTCTTT
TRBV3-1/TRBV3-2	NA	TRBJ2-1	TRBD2	CASSQLAGGSVEQFF	TGTGCCAGCAGCCAATTAGCGGGGGGTTCGGTTGAGCAGTTCTTC
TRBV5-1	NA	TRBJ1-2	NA	CASSLAGVDYGYTF	TGCGCCAGCAGCTTGGCAGGGGTGGACTATGGCTACACCTTC
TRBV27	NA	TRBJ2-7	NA	CASSLRLQFSYEQYF	TGTGCCAGCAGTTTAAGGTTACAGTTCTCCTACGAGCAGTACTTC
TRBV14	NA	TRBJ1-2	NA	CASSLGGRSYGYTF	TGTGCCAGCAGCCTGGGGGGTCGCTCCTATGGCTACACCTTC